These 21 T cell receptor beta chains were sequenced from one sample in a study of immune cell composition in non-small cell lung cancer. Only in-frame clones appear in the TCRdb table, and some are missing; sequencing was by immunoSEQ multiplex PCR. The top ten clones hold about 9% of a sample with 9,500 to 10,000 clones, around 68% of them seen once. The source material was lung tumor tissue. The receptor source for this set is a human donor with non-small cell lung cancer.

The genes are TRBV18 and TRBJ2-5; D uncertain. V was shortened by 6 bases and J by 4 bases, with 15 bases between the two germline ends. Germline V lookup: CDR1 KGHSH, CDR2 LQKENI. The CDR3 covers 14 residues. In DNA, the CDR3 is TGTGCCAGCTCGCTTTACGGGTCCTCAGAGACCCAGTACTTC. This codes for CASSLYGSSETQYF. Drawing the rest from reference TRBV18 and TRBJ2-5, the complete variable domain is NAGVMQNPRHLVRRRGQEARLRCSPMKGHSHVYWYRQLPEEGLKFMVYLQKENIIDESGMPKERFSAEFPKEGPSILRIQQVVRGDSAAYFCASSLYGSSETQYFGPGTRLLVL.

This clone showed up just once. CDR3 amino acids: CASTPSRRGTQETQYF. In nucleotides, the CDR3 is TGTGCCAGTACCCCGTCTAGGCGGGGAACGCAAGAGACCCAGTACTTC. The V call is TRBV19, the J call TRBJ2-5, with D possibly TRBD2 on 6 matching bases. Trimming cost V 7 bases and J 2 bases, with 20 bases left between them. This CDR3 has 16 amino acids. CDR1 is LNHDA and CDR2 is SQIVND in the germline V gene (reference sequence).

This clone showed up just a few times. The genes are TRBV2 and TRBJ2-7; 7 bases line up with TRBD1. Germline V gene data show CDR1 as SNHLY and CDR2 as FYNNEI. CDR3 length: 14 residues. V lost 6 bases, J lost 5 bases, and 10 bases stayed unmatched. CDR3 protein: CASSDATGQNEQYF. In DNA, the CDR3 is TGTGCCAGCAGCGACGCAACGGGACAGAACGAGCAGTACTTC.

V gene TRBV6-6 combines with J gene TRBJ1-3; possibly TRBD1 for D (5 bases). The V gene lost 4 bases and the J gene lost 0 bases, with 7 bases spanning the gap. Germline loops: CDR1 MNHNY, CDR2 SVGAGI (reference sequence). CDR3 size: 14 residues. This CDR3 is CASSSRDSGNTIYF. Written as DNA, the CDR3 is TGTGCCAGCAGTTCCAGGGACTCTGGAAACACCATATATTTT.

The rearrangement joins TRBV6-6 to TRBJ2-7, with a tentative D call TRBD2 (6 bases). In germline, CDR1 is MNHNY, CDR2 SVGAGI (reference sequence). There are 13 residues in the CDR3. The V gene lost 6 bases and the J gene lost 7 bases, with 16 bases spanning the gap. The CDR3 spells CASSRRDLVEQYF. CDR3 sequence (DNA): TGTGCCAGCAGCCGAAGGGACTTAGTAGAGCAGTACTTC.

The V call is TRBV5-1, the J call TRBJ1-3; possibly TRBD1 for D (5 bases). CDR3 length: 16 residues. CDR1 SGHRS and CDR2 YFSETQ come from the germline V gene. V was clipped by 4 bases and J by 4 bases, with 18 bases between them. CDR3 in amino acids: CASSPPGSRAGNTIYF. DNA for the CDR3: TGCGCCAGCAGCCCCCCCGGGAGCAGGGCGGGAAACACCATATATTTT.

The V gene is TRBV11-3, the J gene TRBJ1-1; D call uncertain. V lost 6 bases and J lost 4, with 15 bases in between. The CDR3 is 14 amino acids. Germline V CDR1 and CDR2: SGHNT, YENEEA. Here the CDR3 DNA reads TGTGCCAGCAGTGCTACAGTTAGCTTCACTGAAGCTTTCTTT. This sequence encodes CASSATVSFTEAFF.

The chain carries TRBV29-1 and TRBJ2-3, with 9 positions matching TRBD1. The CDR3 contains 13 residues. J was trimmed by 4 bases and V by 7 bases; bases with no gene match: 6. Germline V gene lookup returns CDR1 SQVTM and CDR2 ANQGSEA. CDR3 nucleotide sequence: TGCAGCGCCCTGGGACAGGGTGCAGATACGCAGTATTTT. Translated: CSALGQGADTQYF.

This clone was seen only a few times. CDR3 protein: CASSLEASGVNEQFF. The CDR3 region has the DNA TGCGCCAGCAGCTTGGAGGCTAGCGGGGTCAATGAGCAGTTCTTC. The rearrangement links TRBV5-1 to TRBJ2-1, with 9 positions matching TRBD2. Trimming took 0 bases from V and 6 from J; bases not matched to a gene: 4. CDR1 is SGHRS and CDR2 is YFSETQ in the germline V gene. The CDR3 is 15 amino acids.

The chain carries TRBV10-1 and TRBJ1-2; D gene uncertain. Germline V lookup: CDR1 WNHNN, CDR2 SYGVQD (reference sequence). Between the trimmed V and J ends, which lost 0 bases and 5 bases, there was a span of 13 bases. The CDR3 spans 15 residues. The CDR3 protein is CASSESQDGGYGYTF. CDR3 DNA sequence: TGCGCCAGCAGTGAGTCTCAGGATGGTGGTTATGGCTACACCTTC.

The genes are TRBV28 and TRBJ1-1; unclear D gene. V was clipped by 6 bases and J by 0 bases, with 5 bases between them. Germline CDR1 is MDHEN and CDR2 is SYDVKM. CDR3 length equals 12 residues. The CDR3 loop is CASRVLNTEAFF. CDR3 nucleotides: TGTGCCAGCAGGGTCTTGAACACTGAAGCTTTCTTT.

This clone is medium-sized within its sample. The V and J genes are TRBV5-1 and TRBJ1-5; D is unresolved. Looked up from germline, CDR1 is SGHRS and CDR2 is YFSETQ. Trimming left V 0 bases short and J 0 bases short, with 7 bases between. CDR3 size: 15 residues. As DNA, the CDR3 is TGCGCCAGCAGCTTGGGCAGCTATAGCAATCAGCCCCAGCATTTT. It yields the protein CASSLGSYSNQPQHF.

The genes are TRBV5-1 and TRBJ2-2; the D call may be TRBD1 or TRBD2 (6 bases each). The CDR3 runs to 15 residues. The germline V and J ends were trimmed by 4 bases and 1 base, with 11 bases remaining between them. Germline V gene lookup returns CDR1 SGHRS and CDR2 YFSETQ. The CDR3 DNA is TGCGCCAGCAGCCCGGAGGGGGTGAACACCGGGGAGCTGTTTTTT. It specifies CASSPEGVNTGELFF.

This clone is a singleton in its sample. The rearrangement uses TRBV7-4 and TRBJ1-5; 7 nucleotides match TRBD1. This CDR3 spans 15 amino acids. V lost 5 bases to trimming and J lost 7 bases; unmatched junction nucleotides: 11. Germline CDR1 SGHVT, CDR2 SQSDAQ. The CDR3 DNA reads TGTGCCAGCAGCGCCGTCGACAGGGTCCGCCAGCCCCAGCATTTT. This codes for CASSAVDRVRQPQHF.

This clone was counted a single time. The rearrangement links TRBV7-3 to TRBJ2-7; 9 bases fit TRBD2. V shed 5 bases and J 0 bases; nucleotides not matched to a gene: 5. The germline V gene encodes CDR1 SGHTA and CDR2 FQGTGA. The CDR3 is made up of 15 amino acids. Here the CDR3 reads CASSLSGGPSYEQYF. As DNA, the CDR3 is TGTGCCAGCAGCCTTAGCGGGGGACCCTCCTACGAGCAGTACTTC.

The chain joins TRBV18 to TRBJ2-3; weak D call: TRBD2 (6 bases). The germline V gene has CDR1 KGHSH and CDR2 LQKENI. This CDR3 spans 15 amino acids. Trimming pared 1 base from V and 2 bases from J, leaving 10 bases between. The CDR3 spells CASSPRWGDTDTQYF. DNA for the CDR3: TGTGCCAGCTCACCACGGTGGGGGGACACAGATACGCAGTATTTT.

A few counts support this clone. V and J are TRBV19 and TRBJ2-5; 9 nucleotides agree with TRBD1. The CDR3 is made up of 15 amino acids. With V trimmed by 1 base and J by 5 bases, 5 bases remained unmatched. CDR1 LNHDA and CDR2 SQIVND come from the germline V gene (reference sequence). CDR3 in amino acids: CASSIVTGGTETQYF. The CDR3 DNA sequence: TGTGCCAGTAGTATAGTGACAGGGGGAACGGAGACCCAGTACTTC. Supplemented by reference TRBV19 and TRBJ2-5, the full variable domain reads DGGITQSPKYLFRKEGQNVTLSCEQNLNHDAMYWYRQDPGQGLRLIYYSQIVNDFQKGDIAEGYSVSREKKESFPLTVTSAQKNPTAFYLCASSIVTGGTETQYFGPGTRLLVL.

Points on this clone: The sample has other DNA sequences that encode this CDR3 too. The CDR3 here is CASSSDRGSYGYTF. In DNA form, the CDR3 reads TGTGCCAGCAGCTCCGACCGGGGGTCCTATGGCTACACCTTC. The chain links TRBV5-6 to TRBJ1-2; D is perhaps TRBD1 (5 bases). From germline, CDR1 is SGHDT and CDR2 YYEEEE. The CDR3 contains 14 residues. V lost 3 bases and J lost 4, with 13 bases in between.

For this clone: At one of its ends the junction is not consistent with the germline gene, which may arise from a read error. In DNA, the CDR3 is TGTGCCAGCAGCCGACAGGCCCGCCTCGGGACGGAGGCTTTC. Its protein product is CASSRQARLGTEAF. The V gene is TRBV7-2, the J gene TRBJ1-2; TRBD1 might be the D (6 bases). Looked up from germline, CDR1 is SGHTA and CDR2 is FQGNSA. The CDR3 consists of 14 residues.

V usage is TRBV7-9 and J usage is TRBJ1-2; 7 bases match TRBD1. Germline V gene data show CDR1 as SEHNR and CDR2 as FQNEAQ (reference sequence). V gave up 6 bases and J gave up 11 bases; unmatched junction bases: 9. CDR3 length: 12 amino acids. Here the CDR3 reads CASRDRTGPYTF. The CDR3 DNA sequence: TGTGCCAGCAGGGACAGGACAGGCCCTTACACCTTC.

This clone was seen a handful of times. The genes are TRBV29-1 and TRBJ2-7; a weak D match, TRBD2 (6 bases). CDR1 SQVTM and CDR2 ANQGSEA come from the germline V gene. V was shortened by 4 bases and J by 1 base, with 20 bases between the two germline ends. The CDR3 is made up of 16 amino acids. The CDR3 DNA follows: TGCAGCGTTGGGGGGGTAGGCAGGGCGAAGTCCTACGAGCAGTACTTC. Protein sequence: CSVGGVGRAKSYEQYF.